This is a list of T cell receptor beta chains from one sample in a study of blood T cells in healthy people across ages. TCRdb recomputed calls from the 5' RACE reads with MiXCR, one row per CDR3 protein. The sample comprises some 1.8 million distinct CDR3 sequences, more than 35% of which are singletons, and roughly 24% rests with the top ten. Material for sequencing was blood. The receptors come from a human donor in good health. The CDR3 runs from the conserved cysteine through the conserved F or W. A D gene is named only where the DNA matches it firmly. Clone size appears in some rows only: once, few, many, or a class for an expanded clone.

TGTGCCAGCAGCTTATACCCAGGGAGTGGAGAAAAACTGTTTTTT | CASSLYPGSGEKLFF | TRBJ1-4 | TRBV7-9 | NA | NA
TGTGCCAGCAGCCAAGATATGGGGAGCTGGAACTATGGCTACACCTTC | CASSQDMGSWNYGYTF | TRBJ1-2 | TRBV14 | few | NA
TGCGCCAGCAGCCAAGAAGCCAGGCTAACCAAAGCTTTCTTT | CASSQEARLTKAFF | TRBJ1-1 | TRBV4-1 | NA | NA
TGTGCCAGCACCCCGGACGGGAAATATGGCTACACCTTC | CASTPDGKYGYTF | TRBJ1-2 | TRBV12-3/TRBV12-4 | many | NA
TGTGCCACCAGTGATCGACGAGGACAGGGGCGTAAAGATACGCAGTATTTT | CATSDRRGQGRKDTQYF | TRBJ2-3 | TRBV24-1 | NA | TRBD1
TGCAGCGTTGTTGGGGGCAGCCTATTGTCCTACGAGCAGTTCTTC | CSVVGGSLLSYEQFF | TRBJ2-1 | TRBV29-1 | NA | NA
TGTGCCAGCGAGACTCGGGACGGTAAATACGAGCAGTACTTC | CASETRDGKYEQYF | TRBJ2-7 | TRBV28 | few | NA
TGCAGTGCTAGACAGGGGTTGGGGGAGCAGTACTTC | CSARQGLGEQYF | TRBJ2-7 | TRBV20-1 | NA | NA
TGTGCCTGCAGTTTCGTAGCCCAAGAGACCCAGTACTTC | CACSFVAQETQYF | TRBJ2-5 | TRBV12-3/TRBV12-4 | few | NA
TGTGCCAGCAGCGTAGACGGGACGGACAATGAGCAGTTCTTC | CASSVDGTDNEQFF | TRBJ2-1 | TRBV9 | many | NA
TGTGCCAGCAGCTTATCGGTTTTAGGGACAGCTAGCACAGATACGCAGTATTTT | CASSLSVLGTASTDTQYF | TRBJ2-3 | TRBV7-3 | NA | TRBD1
TGTGCCAGCAGCTCAGTTCGGGGTAGCGCCTATACGCAGTATTTT | CASSSVRGSAYTQYF | TRBJ2-3 | TRBV7-2 | once | NA
TGTGCCGGAGGACAGAATAGCAATCAGCCCCAGCATTTT | CAGGQNSNQPQHF | TRBJ1-5 | TRBV6-1 | few | NA
TGCGCCAGCAGCGTGGAGGACCGCGAGCAGTACTTC | CASSVEDREQYF | TRBJ2-7 | TRBV5-1 | NA | NA
TGCAGTGCTGCCGGGACAGGGGGAACCTACGAGCAGTACTTC | CSAAGTGGTYEQYF | TRBJ2-7 | TRBV20-1 | few | TRBD1
TGTGCCAGCAGCACCCAGACTAGCGGGGGACCCGATACGCAGTATTTT | CASSTQTSGGPDTQYF | TRBJ2-3 | TRBV9 | NA | TRBD2
TGTGCCTCCCGGGTGACGGAGGGGTCCGGGGAGCCGTTTTTT | CASRVTEGSGEPFF | TRBJ2-2 | TRBV28 | few | NA
TGTGCCAGCAGCAGGAGGGTGGGTGGCACAGATACGCAGTATTTT | CASSRRVGGTDTQYF | TRBJ2-3 | TRBV7-2 | NA | NA
TGCGCCAGCAGCTTGCAGGCTACCCGCACAGATACGCAGTATTTT | CASSLQATRTDTQYF | TRBJ2-3 | TRBV5-1 | few | NA
TGCGCCGGCAGCTTCCGGGACCAGGGGACCCAGTACTTC | CAGSFRDQGTQYF | TRBJ2-5 | TRBV5-1 | NA | NA
TGTGCCAGCAGTTTTACCGAGACTATGAACACTGAAGCTTTCTTT | CASSFTETMNTEAFF | TRBJ1-1 | TRBV12-3/TRBV12-4 | NA | NA
TGTGCCAGCAGTTTAGAAGGTTTTAATCAGCCCCAGCATTTT | CASSLEGFNQPQHF | TRBJ1-5 | TRBV12-3/TRBV12-4 | NA | NA
TGTGCCAGCAGCGGGGACCCCTGGAGCTCCTACGAGCAGTACTTC | CASSGDPWSSYEQYF | TRBJ2-7 | TRBV5-6 | NA | NA
TGCAGTGCTAGATCGGGGTTAGACTATGGCTACACCTTC | CSARSGLDYGYTF | TRBJ1-2 | TRBV20-1 | few | NA
TGTGCCAGCAGCACCGGACCCCGAGATACGCAGTATTTT | CASSTGPRDTQYF | TRBJ2-3 | TRBV7-2 | NA | NA
TGTGCCAGCACCCCAGGAAAGGGGGGAATAGGGGACTATGGCTACACCTTC | CASTPGKGGIGDYGYTF | TRBJ1-2 | TRBV7-2 | NA | NA
TGCGCCAGCAGCCAAGGGCCTCAGCAGTTCTTC | CASSQGPQQFF | TRBJ2-1 | TRBV4-3 | few | NA
TGTGCCAGCAGCGTAGGGGACGGAGGTGGTACGCAGTATTTT | CASSVGDGGGTQYF | TRBJ2-3 | TRBV9 | NA | NA
TGCGCCAGCAGCGTGGGGACAGGGCGCCCCTATGGCTACACCTTC | CASSVGTGRPYGYTF | TRBJ1-2 | TRBV5-1 | NA | TRBD1
TGTGCCAGCAGCCTGCCCGGATCCCGGGAGGACACTGAAGCTTTCTTT | CASSLPGSREDTEAFF | TRBJ1-1 | TRBV7-2 | NA | NA
TGTGCCAGCAGTCCTACTAGAGCTGGGACCCAGTACTTC | CASSPTRAGTQYF | TRBJ2-5 | TRBV6-2/TRBV6-3 | many | NA
TGTGCCAGCAGCCATTACAGGGACAGCTCCTACGAGCAGTACTTC | CASSHYRDSSYEQYF | TRBJ2-7 | TRBV4-2 | many | TRBD1
TGTGCCAGCAGCTTAACAAAGGCGAATGAAGCTTTCTTT | CASSLTKANEAFF | TRBJ1-1 | TRBV7-3 | NA | NA
TGTGCCAGCACCGAACACAGGGGTAAAGCTTTCTTT | CASTEHRGKAFF | TRBJ1-1 | TRBV3-1 | few | TRBD1
TGCGCCAGCAGCTTCGGGACAGGGGAAACTGAAGCTTTCTTT | CASSFGTGETEAFF | TRBJ1-1 | TRBV5-1 | NA | TRBD1
TGCAGCGTTGAAGAGGTTAGCACAGATACGCAGTATTTT | CSVEEVSTDTQYF | TRBJ2-3 | TRBV29-1 | few | NA
TGTGCCACCACCTCTGAAGCTTTCTTT | CATTSEAFF | TRBJ1-1 | TRBV6-4 | few | NA
TGTGCCTGTAGCATCAGGGGCTTTGAGACCCAGTACTTC | CACSIRGFETQYF | TRBJ2-5 | TRBV7-2 | NA | NA
TGCGCCAGCAGCTTGGCGGGAGTCGCTGAAGCTTTCTTT | CASSLAGVAEAFF | TRBJ1-1 | TRBV5-1 | NA | NA
TGTGCCACCAGCAGAGGGTCGTCCTACAATGAGCAGTTCTTC | CATSRGSSYNEQFF | TRBJ2-1 | TRBV15 | NA | NA
TGTGCCTGGAGTTCACTAGCGGCCTACAATGAGCAGTTCTTC | CAWSSLAAYNEQFF | TRBJ2-1 | TRBV30 | NA | TRBD2
TGTGCCAGCAGCGTAGAGGGAGACCAAGGGAACATTCAGTACTTC | CASSVEGDQGNIQYF | TRBJ2-4 | TRBV9 | once | NA
TGCAGCGTTGAAGACGGGAAGCCGAGTACAAGCGAGACCCAGTACTTC | CSVEDGKPSTSETQYF | TRBJ2-5 | TRBV29-1 | NA | NA
TGTGCCATCAGTGACCCCGGGACTAGCGGATACACCGGGGAGCTGTTTTTT | CAISDPGTSGYTGELFF | TRBJ2-2 | TRBV10-3 | NA | TRBD2
TGTGCCAGCAGTTACTCCCCGGGACAGGGTTACGAGCAGTACTTC | CASSYSPGQGYEQYF | TRBJ2-7 | TRBV6-6 | NA | TRBD1
TGCAGTGCTATAAACAGGGATTGGACCCTCAGTTCTCCTTTGGGCTATGGCTACACCTTC | CSAINRDWTLSSPLGYGYTF | TRBJ1-2 | TRBV20-1 | few | NA
TGTGCCAGCAGCTTAGATGCACCGGGGACGATTGGTAATGAAAAACTGTTTTTT | CASSLDAPGTIGNEKLFF | TRBJ1-4 | TRBV7-2 | few | NA
TGCGCCAGCACGAACATCGGACTAGCGGGGCTCAATGAGCAGTTCTTC | CASTNIGLAGLNEQFF | TRBJ2-1 | TRBV5-1 | NA | TRBD2
TGCGCCAGCAGCCTGGGGTCAGTGGGTAGCGGTGTCAATGAGCAGTTCTTC | CASSLGSVGSGVNEQFF | TRBJ2-1 | TRBV5-1 | few | NA
TGCGCCAGCAGCCATGGACAGGTCAATCAGCCCCAGCATTTT | CASSHGQVNQPQHF | TRBJ1-5 | TRBV4-1 | few | TRBD1
TGTGCCAGCAGTTTTGGGGCGGGGGTAGCCTACGAGCAGTACTTC | CASSFGAGVAYEQYF | TRBJ2-7 | TRBV12-3/TRBV12-4 | NA | TRBD2
TGTGCCAGCAGCCAAGGACTAGCGGGGGACCCTAATGAGCAGTTCTTC | CASSQGLAGDPNEQFF | TRBJ2-1 | TRBV3-1 | NA | TRBD2
TGTGCCAGCACTGAGGGTAAGCAGTACTTC | CASTEGKQYF | TRBJ2-4 | TRBV6-5 | NA | NA